A single sample is the source of the 28 T cell receptor beta chains below, sequenced in a study of somatic mutations in cytotoxic T cells in rheumatoid arthritis (dated by TCRdb to about 2017). Library method: the immunoSEQ multiplex PCR assay. The clones in this table, taken by TCRdb from immuneACCESS, are in-frame only. Not every clone is retained; where verified, under half of the shortfall comes from an unresolved V gene, and the cause of the rest is unknown. Across this sample there are 21,000 or so clones, with 65% to 85% seen only once. Of the sample, approximately 4% is held by the ten largest clones. Material: CD8+ T cells sorted from blood. These receptors were obtained from an adult with rheumatoid arthritis.

This clone was seen once. The V gene is TRBV4-1, the J gene TRBJ1-2; no clear D gene. Per germline, CDR1 MGHRA and CDR2 YSYEKL. The CDR3 runs 12 residues. V lost 1 base to trimming and J lost 6 bases, with 6 bases between them. The chain's CDR3 is CASSQAGNGYTF. The CDR3 DNA sequence: TGCGCCAGCAGCCAAGCCGGAAATGGCTACACCTTC.

The chain combines TRBV7-9 with TRBJ1-2; possibly TRBD1 for D (5 bases). Germline V gene lookup returns CDR1 SEHNR and CDR2 FQNEAQ (reference sequence). This CDR3 contains 15 residues. Between the trimmed V and J ends, which lost 5 bases and 3 bases, there was a span of 16 bases. CDR3 amino acids: CASSDVGESDYGYTF. As DNA, the CDR3 is TGTGCCAGCAGCGACGTAGGGGAATCGGACTATGGCTACACCTTC.

This chain connects TRBV7-2 to TRBJ2-1; TRBD1 aligns across 9 bases. J lost 4 bases, V lost 1 base, and 5 bases had no gene match. This CDR3 has 16 amino acids. CDR1 and CDR2 from the germline V gene are SGHTA and FQGNSA. For the CDR3, the DNA is TGTGCCAGCAGCTTAGTGGACAGGGGACTTTACAATGAGCAGTTCTTC. It is translated as CASSLVDRGLYNEQFF.

The chain carries TRBV5-4 and TRBJ1-2; 7 bases match TRBD1. Germline values: CDR1 SGHNT, CDR2 YYREEE (reference sequence). Trimming took 5 bases from V and 4 from J; bases not matched to a gene: 5. CDR3 size: 13 residues. The CDR3 DNA reads as TGTGCCAGCAGGTCAGGGGGGAGCTATGGCTACACCTTC. Translation gives CASRSGGSYGYTF.

V is TRBV6-1 and J is TRBJ1-2; D not certain. Germline CDR1 is MNHNS and CDR2 is SASEGT. V gave up 4 bases and J gave up 4 bases, with 13 bases separating them. The CDR3 has 14 amino acids. The CDR3 spells CASSVYSGSYGYTF. The CDR3 region has the DNA TGTGCCAGCAGTGTTTATTCAGGAAGCTATGGCTACACCTTC.

This clone was detected only once. This chain joins TRBV5-6 and TRBJ2-1; D unclear. Trimming pared 0 bases from V and 15 bases from J, leaving 10 bases between. The CDR3 contains 11 residues. Germline CDR1 is SGHDT and CDR2 is YYEEEE. The CDR3 DNA is TGTGCCAGCAGCTTGGGTCCCGATCTGTTCTTC. This translates into CASSLGPDLFF.

This sequence joins TRBV27 and TRBJ1-1; no reliable D call. V lost 4 bases and J 2 bases, leaving 17 bases between the germline ends. This CDR3 is built from 16 residues. Germline V CDR1 and CDR2: MNHEY, SMNVEV (reference sequence). This CDR3 reads CASSYTPRGSNTEAFF. The CDR3 DNA follows: TGTGCCAGCAGTTATACCCCCCGGGGATCTAACACTGAAGCTTTCTTT.

The chain carries TRBV10-1 and TRBJ1-2; maybe TRBD1 (5 bases). CDR3 length equals 12 residues. V lost 8 bases, J lost 2 bases, and 9 bases lay in between. CDR1 is WNHNN, CDR2 SYGVQD, per germline (reference sequence). The CDR3 protein is CASPGLNYGYTF. The DNA for the CDR3 is TGCGCCAGCCCGGGACTAAACTATGGCTACACCTTC.

This sequence joins TRBV27 and TRBJ2-7; 9 bases match TRBD2. Germline assignment: CDR1 MNHEY and CDR2 SMNVEV (reference sequence). The trim removed 8 bases at V and 3 bases at J, leaving 11 bases unmatched. This CDR3 comprises 15 residues. The CDR3 is CASAVRAGGLYEQYF. The CDR3 DNA reads TGTGCCAGCGCAGTAAGAGCGGGGGGACTCTACGAGCAGTACTTC.

The J gene is TRBJ2-2, the V gene TRBV10-1; 7 bases fit TRBD2. The CDR3 has 14 amino acids. Germline lookup yields CDR1 WNHNN and CDR2 SYGVQD (reference sequence). V shed 3 bases, J shed 6 bases, and the junction held 4 bases outside the gene matches. Here the CDR3 DNA reads TGCGCCAGCAGTGAAGGACGGGAGGCCGGGGAGCTGTTTTTT. It specifies CASSEGREAGELFF.

The rearrangement links TRBV7-9 to TRBJ2-7; the match to TRBD2 covers 11 bases. After removal of 3 bases from V and 4 bases from J, the junction contained 2 bases not matched to a gene. The CDR3 consists of 14 residues. Germline CDR1 and CDR2: SEHNR and FQNEAQ (reference sequence). CDR3 in amino acids: CASSLGLAAYEQYF. The CDR3 region has the DNA TGTGCCAGCAGCTTGGGACTAGCGGCTTACGAGCAGTACTTC.

V and J are TRBV4-3 and TRBJ2-3; D is ambiguous. The germline V gene encodes CDR1 LGHNA and CDR2 YSLEER. V gave up 4 bases and J gave up 2 bases, with 13 bases separating them. The CDR3 totals 15 residues. This CDR3 reads CASSRSELHTDTQYF. CDR3 in DNA: TGCGCCAGCAGCCGTTCGGAGTTACACACAGATACGCAGTATTTT.

This sequence joins TRBV6-1 and TRBJ1-4, with TRBD1 matching over 12 bases. Germline assignment: CDR1 MNHNS and CDR2 SASEGT. The ends lost 0 bases at V and 8 bases at J; junction bases unmatched: 1. This CDR3 comprises 15 residues. The CDR3 loop reads CASSEAGTGGEKLFF. The CDR3 nucleotides read TGTGCCAGCAGTGAAGCCGGGACAGGGGGCGAAAAACTGTTTTTT.

CDR3 DNA sequence: TGTGCCACCTCACGCGGGGAGGGCACTGAAGCTTTCTTT. Encoded protein: CATSRGEGTEAFF. The chain is built from TRBV9 and TRBJ1-1, with D uncertain. V lost 9 bases to trimming and J lost 4 bases, with 16 bases between them. The CDR3 spans 13 residues. Germline CDR1 reads SGDLS; CDR2 reads YYNGEE.

The chain carries TRBV5-1 and TRBJ2-3, with 13 bases fitting TRBD2. Trimming took 5 bases from V and 4 from J; bases not matched to a gene: 1. Germline CDR1 reads SGHRS; CDR2 reads YFSETQ. CDR3 length equals 14 residues. CDR3 amino acids: CASRLAGGADTQYF. The DNA of the CDR3 is TGCGCCAGCAGACTAGCGGGGGGGGCAGATACGCAGTATTTT.

This clone was picked up a small number of times. This sequence joins TRBV13 and TRBJ2-2, with TRBD2 matching over 11 bases. The V segment lost 3 bases and the J segment 6 bases; nucleotides outside the gene matches: 3. Germline assignment: CDR1 PRHDT and CDR2 FYEKMQ (reference sequence). The CDR3 runs to 15 residues. The CDR3 spells CASSFLLAGAGELFF. CDR3 nucleotides: TGTGCCAGCAGCTTTCTACTAGCGGGGGCCGGGGAGCTGTTTTTT.

This sequence joins TRBV6-5 and TRBJ1-1; possibly TRBD1 for D (5 bases). Per the germline V gene, CDR1 is MNHEY and CDR2 is SVGAGI. The germline V and J ends were trimmed by 5 bases and 2 bases, with 9 bases remaining between them. This CDR3 contains 13 residues. CDR3 protein: CASSIDRNTEAFF. DNA of the CDR3: TGTGCCAGCAGTATAGACAGAAACACTGAAGCTTTCTTT.

The chain combines TRBV7-5 with TRBJ1-6. TRBV7-5 is recorded as a pseudogene. This CDR3 comprises 17 residues. Here the CDR3 DNA reads TGTGTCAGAAGCTTAGGGGTAGAAGCCCGATATAATTCACCCCTCCACTTT. This translates into CVRSLGVEARYNSPLHF.

This clone appeared a single time. The chain couples TRBV7-8 to TRBJ2-5; D is unclear. CDR1 and CDR2 (germline): SGHVS, FQNEAQ. The CDR3 covers 13 residues. The V end lost 2 bases, the J end lost 0 bases, and 4 bases lay between the germline ends. The CDR3 nucleotides are TGTGCCAGCAGCTTACTTCACCAAGAGACCCAGTACTTC. It encodes CASSLLHQETQYF.

The chain is built from TRBV5-6 and TRBJ1-1; D is undetermined. Germline V CDR1 and CDR2: SGHDT, YYEEEE. The CDR3 length is 15 residues. V lost 6 bases and J 1 base, leaving 16 bases between the germline ends. CDR3 nucleotide sequence: TGTGCCAGCACCTCCGGGAGACTACAGAACACTGAAGCTTTCTTT. It translates to CASTSGRLQNTEAFF.

The chain couples TRBV10-1 to TRBJ1-5; tentative D call: TRBD1 (5 bases). V was trimmed by 2 bases and J by 2 bases, leaving 10 bases between them. Germline V lookup: CDR1 WNHNN, CDR2 SYGVQD (reference sequence). The CDR3 has 15 amino acids. The CDR3: CASSEPDSGNQPQHF. The CDR3 DNA is TGCGCCAGCAGTGAGCCCGACAGTGGCAATCAGCCCCAGCATTTT.

The chain recombines TRBV6-5 with TRBJ1-2; no firm D call. CDR3 length: 15 amino acids. The V gene's germline CDR1 is MNHEY and CDR2 SVGAGI. The V end was cut by 4 bases, the J end by 5 bases, with 17 bases between. The CDR3 DNA reads as TGTGCCAGCAGTTCGACCCCTCCACCCCTATATGGCTACACCTTC. Translated, it gives CASSSTPPPLYGYTF.

The CDR3, as DNA: TGTGCTAGTGGTTTGGACCATGGAGGGGCAACTGAAGCTTTCTTT. Translated: CASGLDHGGATEAFF. The chain joins TRBV12-5 to TRBJ1-1, with D possibly being TRBD1 (5 bases). Trimming cost V 1 base and J 5 bases, with 14 bases left between them. The CDR3 contains 15 residues. The germline CDR1 and CDR2 sequences are LGHNT and FRNRAP.

This rearrangement joins TRBV19 to TRBJ2-1, with unresolved D. CDR1 LNHDA and CDR2 SQIVND come from the germline V gene (reference sequence). Trimming cost V 3 bases and J 4 bases, with 7 bases left between them. CDR3 length equals 13 residues. The CDR3 protein is CASSIDNYNEQFF. CDR3 DNA: TGTGCCAGTAGTATTGACAATTACAATGAGCAGTTCTTC.

This clone was counted once. This rearrangement joins TRBV7-2 to TRBJ1-4; no reliable D call. This CDR3 region has 17 residues. Between the trimmed V and J ends, which lost 1 base and 3 bases, there was a span of 15 bases. Per germline, CDR1 SGHTA and CDR2 FQGNSA. CDR3 loop: CASSLEGRRDPNEKLFF. For the CDR3, the DNA is TGTGCCAGCAGCTTAGAGGGCCGACGGGATCCTAATGAAAAACTGTTTTTT.

The chain joins TRBV6-5 to TRBJ2-7, with D possibly being TRBD1 (5 bases). Germline values: CDR1 MNHEY, CDR2 SVGAGI. V was clipped by 8 bases and J by 3 bases, with 8 bases between them. This CDR3 contains 11 residues. CDR3: CASGQGYEQYF. Here the CDR3 DNA reads TGTGCCAGCGGTCAGGGCTACGAGCAGTACTTC.

The J gene is TRBJ1-1, the V gene TRBV4-3; 8 bases fit TRBD1. V was pared by 4 bases and J by 4 bases, with 14 bases of the junction left unmatched. CDR1 and CDR2 from the germline V gene are LGHNA and YSLEER. This CDR3 is 17 amino acids long. The CDR3 DNA is TGCGCCAGCAGCCCCGGACAGGGTATAGGAGTGGGCACTGAAGCTTTCTTT. Its translation is CASSPGQGIGVGTEAFF.

The genes are TRBV2 and TRBJ2-2, with a possible D match to TRBD1 (5 bases). CDR1 SNHLY and CDR2 FYNNEI come from the germline V gene. The V end lost 2 bases, the J end lost 6 bases, and 16 bases lay between the germline ends. The CDR3 runs 16 residues. For the CDR3, the DNA is TGTGCCAGCAGTGAAAGGGGCCCCAGTGGGTCCGGGGAGCTGTTTTTT. Protein product: CASSERGPSGSGELFF.